The rows below give T cell receptor beta chains drawn from one sample of a study of blood T cell repertoires in COVID-19. TCRdb keeps only in-frame clones here, not all; method: immunoSEQ multiplex PCR. The profile covers fewer than 350,000 clones, with about nine tenths appearing a single time and about 1.7% taken by the ten largest. The specimen sequenced was PBMCs or T cells enriched from blood (not recorded which). The receptors were gathered from a woman in her thirties or forties who had recovered from COVID-19. Each CDR3 is given with its conserved first and last residue. The D gene is left open where the match is weak. Size is stated for part of the rows, as once, few or many counts, or as a class when the clone is expanded.

D gene: .; J gene: TRBJ2-5; V gene: TRBV7-3; clone size: .; CDR3 protein: CASSLGGLETQYF; CDR3 DNA: TGTGCCAGCAGCTTAGGGGGCTTGGAGACCCAGTACTTC
D gene: .; J gene: TRBJ1-2; V gene: TRBV7-9; clone size: .; CDR3 protein: CASSLGLDYGYTF; CDR3 DNA: TGTGCCAGCAGCTTAGGACTGGACTATGGCTACACCTTC
D gene: .; J gene: TRBJ2-7; V gene: TRBV30; clone size: .; CDR3 protein: CAWRRDEPIF; CDR3 DNA: TGTGCCTGGAGGCGGGACGAACCAATCTTC
D gene: TRBD2; J gene: TRBJ2-1; V gene: TRBV7-9; clone size: .; CDR3 protein: CASSPKTSGGTNEQFF; CDR3 DNA: TGTGCCAGCAGCCCCAAGACTAGCGGGGGAACAAATGAGCAGTTCTTC
D gene: TRBD1; J gene: TRBJ2-7; V gene: TRBV10-3; clone size: .; CDR3 protein: CAISPDRGSEQYF; CDR3 DNA: TGTGCCATCAGTCCGGACAGGGGCTCAGAGCAGTACTTC
D gene: .; J gene: TRBJ1-1; V gene: TRBV19; clone size: .; CDR3 protein: CASRQMNTEAFF; CDR3 DNA: TGTGCCAGTAGGCAGATGAACACTGAAGCTTTCTTT
D gene: .; J gene: TRBJ1-6; V gene: TRBV18; clone size: .; CDR3 protein: CASSLRDINSPLHF; CDR3 DNA: TGTGCCAGCTCCCTCCGGGACATCAATTCACCCCTCCACTTT
D gene: .; J gene: TRBJ1-1; V gene: TRBV5-5; clone size: .; CDR3 protein: CASSLVGGRNTEAFF; CDR3 DNA: TGTGCCAGCAGCTTGGTTGGAGGGAGGAACACTGAAGCTTTCTTT
D gene: .; J gene: TRBJ1-1; V gene: TRBV29-1; clone size: .; CDR3 protein: CSGGRGTEAFF; CDR3 DNA: TGCAGCGGGGGCAGAGGGACTGAAGCTTTCTTT
D gene: TRBD1; J gene: TRBJ1-5; V gene: TRBV19; clone size: .; CDR3 protein: CASRGRAGTGGNQPQHF; CDR3 DNA: TGTGCCAGTAGAGGCCGAGCCGGGACAGGAGGGAATCAGCCCCAGCATTTT
D gene: .; J gene: TRBJ2-2; V gene: TRBV5-1; clone size: .; CDR3 protein: CASSLAVNTGELFF; CDR3 DNA: TGCGCCAGCAGCTTGGCAGTAAACACCGGGGAGCTGTTTTTT
D gene: TRBD2; J gene: TRBJ2-3; V gene: TRBV11-1; clone size: .; CDR3 protein: CASSLTSGSADTQYF; CDR3 DNA: TGTGCCAGCAGCTTGACTAGCGGGAGCGCAGATACGCAGTATTTT
D gene: TRBD2; J gene: TRBJ2-1; V gene: TRBV5-4; clone size: .; CDR3 protein: CASSSPTSGGYNEQFF; CDR3 DNA: TGTGCCAGCAGCTCGCCGACTAGCGGGGGGTACAATGAGCAGTTCTTC
D gene: .; J gene: TRBJ2-1; V gene: TRBV19; clone size: .; CDR3 protein: CASSVTGVAEINEQFF; CDR3 DNA: TGTGCCAGTAGCGTCACGGGGGTAGCGGAGATAAATGAGCAGTTCTTC
D gene: .; J gene: TRBJ1-3; V gene: TRBV5-8; clone size: .; CDR3 protein: CASSLLDSLSGNTIYF; CDR3 DNA: TGTGCCAGCAGCTTGTTGGACAGTCTCTCTGGAAACACCATATATTTT
D gene: .; J gene: TRBJ2-3; V gene: TRBV5-4; clone size: .; CDR3 protein: CASSPQDRDTDTQYF; CDR3 DNA: TGTGCCAGCAGCCCCCAGGACAGAGACACAGATACGCAGTATTTT
D gene: TRBD1; J gene: TRBJ1-1; V gene: TRBV30; clone size: .; CDR3 protein: CAWNSLWTGGTEAFF; CDR3 DNA: TGTGCCTGGAACTCTTTATGGACAGGGGGCACTGAAGCTTTCTTT
D gene: .; J gene: TRBJ1-1; V gene: TRBV5-1; clone size: .; CDR3 protein: CASSLDGGPTEAFF; CDR3 DNA: TGCGCCAGCAGCTTGGACGGAGGGCCCACTGAAGCTTTCTTT
D gene: .; J gene: TRBJ2-1; V gene: TRBV3-1/TRBV3-2; clone size: .; CDR3 protein: CASSQDRTYRNEQFF; CDR3 DNA: TGTGCCAGCAGCCAAGATCGTACCTATCGCAATGAGCAGTTCTTC
D gene: TRBD2; J gene: TRBJ2-5; V gene: TRBV3-1/TRBV3-2; clone size: once; CDR3 protein: CASSLLTSQPSQETQYF; CDR3 DNA: TGTGCCAGCAGCCTTCTGACTAGCCAACCTTCCCAAGAGACCCAGTACTTC
D gene: .; J gene: TRBJ2-7; V gene: TRBV2; clone size: .; CDR3 protein: CASSEAAGEFPYEQYF; CDR3 DNA: TGTGCCAGCAGTGAGGCGGCAGGGGAGTTCCCCTACGAGCAGTACTTC
D gene: .; J gene: TRBJ2-1; V gene: TRBV9; clone size: .; CDR3 protein: CASSPRGLGGYNEQFF; CDR3 DNA: TGTGCCAGCAGCCCGAGGGGGCTGGGAGGCTACAATGAGCAGTTCTTC
D gene: .; J gene: TRBJ1-1; V gene: TRBV7-3; clone size: few; CDR3 protein: CASSRDTNTEAFF; CDR3 DNA: TGTGCCAGCAGTCGGGACACCAACACTGAAGCTTTCTTT
D gene: .; J gene: TRBJ1-4; V gene: TRBV18; clone size: .; CDR3 protein: CASSTERVGVEKLFF; CDR3 DNA: TGTGCCAGCTCAACCGAAAGGGTGGGAGTTGAAAAACTGTTTTTT
D gene: TRBD1; J gene: TRBJ2-3; V gene: TRBV11-2; clone size: .; CDR3 protein: CASSQRQTGDLTDTQYF; CDR3 DNA: TGTGCCAGCAGCCAACGTCAGACAGGGGACCTGACAGATACGCAGTATTTT
D gene: .; J gene: TRBJ2-5; V gene: TRBV5-4; clone size: .; CDR3 protein: CASSPLQGETQYF; CDR3 DNA: TGTGCCAGCAGCCCATTACAGGGAGAGACCCAGTACTTC
D gene: TRBD1; J gene: TRBJ2-4; V gene: TRBV5-6; clone size: .; CDR3 protein: CASSLLTSGGWYIQYF; CDR3 DNA: TGTGCCAGCAGCTTACTTACCTCAGGGGGCTGGTACATTCAGTACTTC
D gene: TRBD2; J gene: TRBJ2-1; V gene: TRBV18; clone size: .; CDR3 protein: CASSPTSGTSYNEQFF; CDR3 DNA: TGTGCCAGCTCTCCTACCTCCGGGACTAGTTACAATGAGCAGTTCTTC
D gene: .; J gene: TRBJ2-7; V gene: TRBV10-1; clone size: .; CDR3 protein: CASSDRVLYGQYF; CDR3 DNA: TGCGCCAGCAGTGACAGGGTTTTATACGGGCAGTACTTC